One and the same sample provided the 22 T cell receptor beta chains below, sequenced in a study of CD8 T cells in ankylosing spondylitis (dated by TCRdb to 2015 to 2018). The library was obtained by 5' RACE. These reads were obtained on an Illumina HiSeq 2500. TCRdb's own reprocessing of the public reads used fastp at Q25 and MiXCR and kept productive beta chains. CDR3 protein duplicates are merged, each entry listing the most common genes and DNA. The sample has approximately 150,000 distinct CDR3 sequences on record, 30% to 35% of them singletons. The top ten constitute 5.5% to 7.5% of the sample. The specimen was synovial fluid, either unsorted or a sorted T cell fraction (not recorded which). The origin of the receptors is a male donor with ankylosing spondylitis.

This chain uses TRBV28 with TRBJ1-3, with D tentatively TRBD1 (5 bases). CDR1 and CDR2 from the germline V gene are MDHEN and SYDVKM. The CDR3 runs to 13 residues. V dropped 5 bases and J dropped 7 bases, with 12 bases sitting between them. The CDR3 reads CASSRGTINTIYF. Written as DNA, the CDR3 is TGTGCCAGCAGTCGCGGGACCATTAACACCATATATTTT.

This sequence joins TRBV5-1 and TRBJ1-6, with D uncertain. With 0 bases removed from V and 11 bases from J, the gap between germline ends came to 12 bases. Germline lookup yields CDR1 SGHRS and CDR2 YFSETQ. The CDR3 runs to 14 residues. The CDR3 coding sequence is TGCGCCAGCAGCTTGGACCCCTCGGGGACACCCCTCCACTTT. The encoded protein is CASSLDPSGTPLHF.

In this sample, this clonotype turned up once. V and J are TRBV25-1 and TRBJ1-4; 9 bases line up with TRBD1. Germline trimming cut 4 bases from V and 3 bases from J; bases unmatched to any gene: 6. This CDR3 region has 16 residues. The germline gives CDR1 MGHDK, CDR2 SYGVNS. In nucleotides, the CDR3 is TGTGCCAGCAGTGGGTCACAGGGGGCACCTAATGAAAAACTGTTTTTT. Its protein is CASSGSQGAPNEKLFF.

This clonotype was observed a handful of times. This chain connects TRBV21-1 to TRBJ2-2. TRBV21-1 is assigned pseudogene status. The CDR3 spans 13 residues. CDR3 amino acids: CASSKPDIGELFF. The CDR3 nucleotides are TGTGCCAGCAGCAAACCGGACATCGGGGAGCTGTTTTTT.

The chain combines TRBV28 with TRBJ2-3, with 9 bases that match TRBD2. The J segment lost 0 bases and the V segment lost 6 bases, leaving 13 bases of the junction unmatched. CDR3 size: 18 residues. Germline V CDR1 and CDR2: MDHEN, SYDVKM. CDR3 region: CASSSPMIAGVSTDTQYF. In DNA, the CDR3 is TGTGCCAGCAGCTCACCCATGATAGCGGGAGTTAGCACAGATACGCAGTATTTT.

This clonotype showed up just a few times. V gene TRBV7-2 combines with J gene TRBJ2-7; the D call may be TRBD1 or TRBD2 (5 bases each). This CDR3 is 14 amino acids long. Germline V gene lookup returns CDR1 SGHTA and CDR2 FQGNSA. The V gene lost 5 bases and the J gene lost 3 bases, with 14 bases spanning the gap. CDR3 DNA sequence: TGTGCCAGCAGCCCAACCGGGACGGTCTACGAGCAGTACTTC. Amino acids: CASSPTGTVYEQYF.

This clonotype has a single count. This rearrangement joins TRBV5-1 to TRBJ2-1; tentatively, D is TRBD1 or TRBD2 (5 bases each). The CDR3 has 14 residues. With 0 bases removed from V and 5 bases from J, the gap between germline ends came to 9 bases. Germline assignment: CDR1 SGHRS and CDR2 YFSETQ. The CDR3 DNA reads as TGCGCCAGCAGCTTGGTGGGGGAACACAATGAGCAGTTCTTC. Translated: CASSLVGEHNEQFF.

This clonotype was seen only a few times. The V and J genes are TRBV10-3 and TRBJ2-7; D perhaps matches TRBD1 (5 bases). V lost 6 bases to trimming and J lost 1 base, with 7 bases between them. The CDR3 consists of 12 residues. In germline, CDR1 is ENHRY, CDR2 SYGVKD. The chain's CDR3 is CAIRTESYEQYF. The CDR3 nucleotides read TGTGCCATCAGGACAGAGTCCTACGAGCAGTACTTC.

This clonotype was observed many times. This chain links TRBV12-3 or TRBV12-4 with TRBJ1-5, with 9 bases aligning to TRBD1. The CDR3 length is 15 residues. V dropped 5 bases and J dropped 3; count of bases not matched to a gene: 5. Written as DNA, the CDR3 is TGTGCCAGCAGTCCCCGGGACAGGGACAATCAGCCCCAGCATTTT. Translating gives CASSPRDRDNQPQHF.

This clonotype has a count of ten or more. This sequence joins TRBV7-3 and TRBJ2-2; unclear D gene. V was trimmed by 7 bases and J by 1 base, leaving 4 bases between them. Per germline, CDR1 SGHTA and CDR2 FQGTGA. The CDR3 extends over 12 amino acids. CDR3 in DNA: TGTGCCAGCATGGAGAACACCGGGGAGCTGTTTTTT. It codes for CASMENTGELFF.

The rearrangement joins TRBV20-1 to TRBJ2-3, with 10 bases aligning to TRBD2. This CDR3 spans 15 amino acids. Trimming cost V 4 bases and J 0 bases; bases outside gene matches: 4. Germline V gives CDR1 DFQATT, CDR2 SNEGSKA (reference sequence). In DNA, the CDR3 is TGCAGTGCTAACAGCGGGGGGGTTAGCACAGATACGCAGTATTTT. As protein: CSANSGGVSTDTQYF.

This clonotype was detected many times. The chain uses TRBV7-8 and TRBJ1-2, with D possibly matching TRBD1 (5 bases). This CDR3 is built from 14 residues. CDR1 and CDR2 from the germline V gene are SGHVS and FQNEAQ. The V end lost 1 base, the J end lost 4 bases, and 10 bases lay between the germline ends. The CDR3 DNA reads TGTGCCAGCAGCTTAGGGCCGGGGGTCTATGGCTACACCTTC. This codes for CASSLGPGVYGYTF.

V usage is TRBV6-1 and J usage is TRBJ2-6; 8 bases agree with TRBD1. CDR1 is MNHNS and CDR2 is SASEGT in the germline V gene. CDR3 size: 14 residues. V lost 9 bases to trimming and J lost 13 bases; unmatched junction nucleotides: 14. CDR3 coding DNA: TGTGCCAGTCCCAGGACAGGGCCCTCCCTTGTCCTGACTTTC. Its protein product is CASPRTGPSLVLTF.

This chain connects TRBV5-1 to TRBJ2-7, with 13 bases identical to TRBD2. The CDR3 has 16 amino acids. The V and J ends lost 2 bases and 5 bases, in that order; junction bases with no gene match: 7. Germline V CDR1 and CDR2: SGHRS, YFSETQ. CDR3: CASSFGLAGAKDEQYF. CDR3 DNA sequence: TGCGCCAGCAGCTTCGGACTAGCGGGAGCGAAGGACGAGCAGTACTTC. Looking up the rest from reference TRBV5-1 and TRBJ2-7 gives the full variable domain: KAGVTQTPRYLIKTRGQQVTLSCSPISGHRSVSWYQQTPGQGLQFLFEYFSETQRNKGNFPGRFSGRQFSNSRSEMNVSTLELGDSALYLCASSFGLAGAKDEQYFGPGTRLTVT.

This clonotype was detected a few times. CDR3 sequence (DNA): TGCAGTGCTAGAGATGAGGGGGGACAGAGCAATCAGCCCCAGCATTTT. It is translated as CSARDEGGQSNQPQHF. This rearrangement joins TRBV20-1 to TRBJ1-5, with 7 nucleotides matching TRBD1. The junction had 6 bases not matched to a gene; V was cut back by 0 bases and J by 1 base. Germline CDR1 and CDR2: DFQATT and SNEGSKA (reference sequence). This CDR3 contains 16 residues.

This rearrangement joins TRBV20-1 to TRBJ1-2; tentatively, D is TRBD1 (5 bases). Germline assignment: CDR1 DFQATT and CDR2 SNEGSKA (reference sequence). V gave up 3 bases and J gave up 3 bases, with 8 bases separating them. CDR3 length: 12 amino acids. CDR3 nucleotide sequence: TGCAGTGCTAGTTGGGGGGACTATGGCTACACCTTC. Encoded protein: CSASWGDYGYTF.

V gene TRBV6-1 combines with J gene TRBJ1-2; no reliable D call. V was shortened by 2 bases and J by 5 bases, with 15 bases between the two germline ends. Germline V lookup: CDR1 MNHNS, CDR2 SASEGT. CDR3 length equals 15 residues. The DNA of the CDR3 is TGTGCCAGCAGTGAATCGACATATGCGGGGTATGGCTACACCTTC. It encodes CASSESTYAGYGYTF.

The chain carries TRBV20-1 and TRBJ2-3, with D hard to call. Germline V gene sequence: CDR1 DFQATT, CDR2 SNEGSKA (reference sequence). The CDR3 is made up of 14 amino acids. Trimming removed 6 bases at V and 0 bases at J, with 13 bases between. Here the CDR3 reads CSADPGSSTDTQYF. CDR3 bases: TGCAGTGCGGACCCCGGGTCGAGCACAGATACGCAGTATTTT.

The chain recombines TRBV6-6 with TRBJ1-6; D not resolved. CDR1 MNHNY and CDR2 SVGAGI come from the germline V gene (reference sequence). Deletions cut 0 bases from V and 10 bases from J, with 4 bases between. This CDR3 is built from 12 residues. Here the CDR3 reads CASSYSASPLHF. CDR3 nucleotides: TGTGCCAGCAGTTACTCTGCCTCACCCCTCCACTTT.

This clonotype was detected a few times. This chain links TRBV7-3 with TRBJ2-5, with unresolved D. With 6 bases removed from V and 6 bases from J, the gap between germline ends came to 11 bases. This CDR3 region has 12 residues. CDR1 is SGHTA and CDR2 is FQGTGA in the germline V gene. Here the CDR3 reads CASSPDLKTQYF. The DNA of the CDR3 is TGTGCCAGCAGTCCCGATTTGAAGACCCAGTACTTC.

The chain recombines TRBV20-1 with TRBJ1-1, with a weak D call TRBD1 (6 bases). Germline CDR1 reads DFQATT; CDR2 reads SNEGSKA (reference sequence). The CDR3 length is 17 residues. Trimming took 0 bases from V and 1 from J, leaving 18 bases between them. CDR3 nucleotide sequence: TGCAGTGCTAGAGATCTGGCAGGGGAGAGGCCGAACACTGAAGCTTTCTTT. Translation: CSARDLAGERPNTEAFF.

This clonotype was seen at least ten times. The V and J genes are TRBV28 and TRBJ1-2; 7 nucleotides agree with TRBD1. Germline CDR1 reads MDHEN; CDR2 reads SYDVKM. The junction had 14 bases not matched to a gene; V was cut back by 7 bases and J by 0 bases. The CDR3 has 17 amino acids. The CDR3 sequence: CASTIQTGSRANYGYTF. The CDR3 DNA sequence: TGTGCCAGCACCATACAGACAGGGTCGAGAGCTAACTATGGCTACACCTTC.